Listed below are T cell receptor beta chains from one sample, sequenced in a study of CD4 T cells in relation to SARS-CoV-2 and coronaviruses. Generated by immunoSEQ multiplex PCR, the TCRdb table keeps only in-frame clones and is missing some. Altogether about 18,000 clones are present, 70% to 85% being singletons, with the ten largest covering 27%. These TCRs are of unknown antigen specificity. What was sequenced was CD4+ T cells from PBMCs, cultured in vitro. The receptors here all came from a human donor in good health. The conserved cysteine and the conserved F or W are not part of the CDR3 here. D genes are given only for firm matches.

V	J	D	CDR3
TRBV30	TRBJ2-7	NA	AWSVGPEQY
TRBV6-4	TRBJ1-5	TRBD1	ASSDGTDKAFKH
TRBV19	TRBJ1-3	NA	ASSIGGSGLNTIY
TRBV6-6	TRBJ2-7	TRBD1	ASNRQGPSYEQY
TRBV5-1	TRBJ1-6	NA	ASSLEGSEGSPLH
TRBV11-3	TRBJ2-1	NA	ASSLGRNNEQF
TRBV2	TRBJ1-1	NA	ASSVSGLNTEAF
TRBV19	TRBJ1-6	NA	ASSLTGTRRSPLH
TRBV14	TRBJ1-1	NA	ATHLGNTEAF
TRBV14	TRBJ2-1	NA	ASSEPQAGPVNEQF
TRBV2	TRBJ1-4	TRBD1	ASGRDRGSNEKLF
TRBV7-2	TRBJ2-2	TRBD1	ASSPTGVSTGELF
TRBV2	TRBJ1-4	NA	ASSEAGTGNEKLF
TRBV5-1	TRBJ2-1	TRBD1	ASSLEAGGVNEQF
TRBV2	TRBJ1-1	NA	ASQKSTTLLGTEAF
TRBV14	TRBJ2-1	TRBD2	ASSQTGTTSGGPHFNEQF